These 26 T cell receptor beta chains were sequenced from one sample in a study of monozygotic twins with inflammatory bowel disease. TCRdb reanalyzed the 5' RACE reads, giving one entry per CDR3 protein sequence and no DNA. Listed are nearly 450,000 distinct CDR3 sequences; about 2.3% falls within the top ten. Sequenced input: blood. Receptors originate from a human donor with ulcerative colitis or Crohn's disease, or a healthy co-twin of an affected twin (not recorded which).

The gene calls are TRBV6-2 or TRBV6-3 and TRBJ1-1. Germline lookup yields CDR1 MNHEY and CDR2 SVGEGT. The length of the CDR3 is 14 residues. CDR3 sequence reads: CASSPAGMNTEAFF.

The rearrangement links TRBV7-2 to TRBJ1-1; TCRdb's assignment of TRBD1 cannot be checked, as there is no DNA. CDR1 and CDR2 from the germline V gene are SGHTA and FQGNSA. The CDR3 sequence is 17 residues long. CDR3 amino acids: CASSLGQGRWVNTEAFF.

The genes are TRBV10-2 and TRBJ2-2. Per the germline V gene, CDR1 is WSHSY and CDR2 is SAAADI. This CDR3 has 14 residues. Here the CDR3 reads CASSLYGDTGELFF.

The J gene is TRBJ2-7, the V gene TRBV20-1; lacking DNA, the TRBD2 call made by TCRdb goes unchecked. Germline V gene sequence: CDR1 DFQATT, CDR2 SNEGSKA (reference sequence). This CDR3 is 15 amino acids long. The CDR3 protein is CSARSFSGRGYEQYF.

This chain connects TRBV3-1 to TRBJ2-2; TCRdb indicates TRBD2, and absent DNA this call remains unverified. Germline-derived CDR1 and CDR2 are LGHDT and YNNKEL (reference sequence). The CDR3 runs to 15 residues. The CDR3 loop reads CASSRTSGLTGELFF.

The chain employs TRBV7-3 and TRBJ2-2; TCRdb calls TRBD1, which cannot be checked without DNA. This CDR3 contains 14 residues. CDR1 and CDR2 (germline): SGHTA, FQGTGA. The CDR3 reads CASSPGTGHGELFF.

The rearrangement uses TRBV6-1 and TRBJ2-2; TCRdb outputs TRBD1, but without DNA this stays unchecked. This CDR3 comprises 14 residues. Per the germline V gene, CDR1 is MNHNS and CDR2 is SASEGT. CDR3 in amino acids: CASKIGTGTGELFF.

The gene calls are TRBV7-9 and TRBJ1-3; the D gene TCRdb calls, TRBD1, cannot be checked with no DNA. Germline V lookup: CDR1 SEHNR, CDR2 FQNEAQ (reference sequence). The CDR3 loop spans 11 amino acids. The CDR3 protein is CASTTTGTEYF.

The rearrangement joins TRBV29-1 to TRBJ2-1. Germline V gene lookup returns CDR1 SQVTM and CDR2 ANQGSEA. The CDR3 extends over 13 amino acids. The CDR3 loop reads CSTRLRIHNEQFF.

This chain connects TRBV7-9 to TRBJ2-7; lacking DNA, the TRBD2 call made by TCRdb goes unchecked. Germline CDR1 reads SEHNR; CDR2 reads FQNEAQ (reference sequence). This CDR3 has 14 amino acids. CDR3 sequence reads: CASSSPPGVDEQYF.

J is TRBJ2-7 and V is TRBV6-6. The CDR3 covers 14 residues. The germline V gene encodes CDR1 MNHNY and CDR2 SVGAGI (reference sequence). The CDR3 loop reads CASSYRQATYEQYF.

This chain uses TRBV7-3 with TRBJ2-1; the D call from TCRdb, TRBD2, cannot be confirmed without DNA. There are 15 residues in the CDR3. CDR1 SGHTA and CDR2 FQGTGA come from the germline V gene. This CDR3 is CASSLGGTAEREQFF. The whole variable domain, remainder taken from reference TRBV7-3 and TRBJ2-1, is GAGVSQTPSNKVTEKGKYVELRCDPISGHTALYWYRQSLGQGPEFLIYFQGTGAADDSGLPNDRFFAVRPEGSVSTLKIQRTERGDSAVYLCASSLGGTAEREQFFGPGTRLTVL.

The chain has TRBV20-1 and TRBJ2-1; TCRdb's assignment of TRBD1 cannot be checked, as there is no DNA. The CDR3 extends over 14 amino acids. From germline, CDR1 is DFQATT and CDR2 SNEGSKA (reference sequence). The CDR3 here is CSAFPGYPYNEQFF.

This rearrangement joins TRBV11-2 to TRBJ1-1; the TRBD1 assignment by TCRdb is unverifiable without DNA. Germline V gene sequence: CDR1 SGHAT, CDR2 FQNNGV. This CDR3 region has 15 residues. The CDR3 loop reads CASSLEDRDLPEAFF.

The chain joins TRBV18 to TRBJ1-4. The germline V gene encodes CDR1 KGHSH and CDR2 LQKENI. This CDR3 contains 15 residues. CDR3 protein: CASSPDKTPNEKLFF. The full variable domain, completed using reference TRBV18 and TRBJ1-4, is NAGVMQNPRHLVRRRGQEARLRCSPMKGHSHVYWYRQLPEEGLKFMVYLQKENIIDESGMPKERFSAEFPKEGPSILRIQQVVRGDSAAYFCASSPDKTPNEKLFFGSGTQLSVL.

V gene TRBV4-1 combines with J gene TRBJ2-7; the TCRdb D gene call, TRBD1, has no DNA to confirm it. Germline V gives CDR1 MGHRA, CDR2 YSYEKL. There are 14 residues in the CDR3. CDR3 sequence: CASSPPGSRYEQYF.

This chain joins TRBV29-1 and TRBJ1-1. This CDR3 region has 12 residues. The germline gives CDR1 SQVTM, CDR2 ANQGSEA. Here the CDR3 reads CSVKEGEAEAFF.

The V call is TRBV6-2 or TRBV6-3, the J call TRBJ1-2; the TCRdb D gene call, TRBD1, has no DNA to confirm it. This CDR3 is built from 15 residues. The V gene's germline CDR1 is MNHEY and CDR2 SVGEGT. The CDR3: CASSYGQGYFYGYTF.

The rearrangement uses TRBV14 and TRBJ2-2. The CDR3 loop spans 12 amino acids. From germline, CDR1 is SGHDN and CDR2 FVKESK. CDR3 in amino acids: CASSQGAGELFF.

This rearrangement joins TRBV18 to TRBJ1-1; without DNA, the TCRdb call of TRBD1 cannot be checked. CDR3 length: 15 amino acids. Germline V gives CDR1 KGHSH, CDR2 LQKENI. The chain's CDR3 is CASSPRQGADTEAFF.

V is TRBV20-1 and J is TRBJ2-2; the TCRdb D gene call, TRBD2, has no DNA to confirm it. This CDR3 contains 13 residues. CDR1 and CDR2 (germline): DFQATT, SNEGSKA (reference sequence). CDR3 loop: CMGSGANTGELFF.

The chain links TRBV20-1 to TRBJ2-3. The CDR3 extends over 15 amino acids. CDR1 and CDR2 (germline): DFQATT, SNEGSKA (reference sequence). CDR3 residues: CSARDVGTSTDTQYF.

The chain employs TRBV28 and TRBJ2-1; without DNA, the TCRdb call of TRBD2 cannot be checked. The CDR3 is made up of 13 amino acids. Germline assignment: CDR1 MDHEN and CDR2 SYDVKM. CDR3: CASSWGVYNEQFF.

J is TRBJ2-1 and V is TRBV11-1; the D call of TRBD2 rests on TCRdb alone, since no DNA is present to check it. CDR3 length: 19 amino acids. Germline V CDR1 and CDR2: SGHAT, FQDESV (reference sequence). The CDR3 region is CASSLAAVAGVPPYNEQFF.

The chain uses TRBV7-9 and TRBJ1-2; without DNA, the TCRdb call of TRBD1 cannot be checked. Germline CDR1 and CDR2: SEHNR and FQNEAQ (reference sequence). This CDR3 comprises 15 residues. Here the CDR3 reads CASSPRTGDDYGYTF.

The V call is TRBV2, the J call TRBJ1-3. The germline CDR1 and CDR2 sequences are SNHLY and FYNNEI. The CDR3 is 15 residues long. The CDR3 region is CASSGPANSGNTIYF.